These 21 T cell receptor beta chains came from one sample sequenced in a study of HIV-infected patients and healthy controls. One entry per CDR3 protein results from TCRdb running MiXCR on the 5' RACE reads. The table records approximately 64,000 distinct CDR3 sequences, under 25% of them present only once. The material sequenced was CD4+ T cells from blood. All receptors come from a human donor in good health.

This clonotype has ten or more counts. The chain couples TRBV4-1 to TRBJ2-3; TRBD1 might be the D (6 bases). This CDR3 has 16 amino acids. Germline lookup yields CDR1 MGHRA and CDR2 YSYEKL. Trimming took off 0 bases at V and 3 bases at J, with 13 bases between the two ends. CDR3 loop: CASSQDLPGATDTQYF. The DNA for the CDR3 is TGCGCCAGCAGCCAAGATCTACCAGGGGCGACAGATACGCAGTATTTT.

This clonotype was counted ten times or more. The rearrangement links TRBV29-1 to TRBJ1-1, with 9 bases aligning to TRBD1. The CDR3 runs 13 residues. Germline V gives CDR1 SQVTM, CDR2 ANQGSEA. Trimming cost V 7 bases and J 1 base; bases outside gene matches: 4. CDR3 residues: CSAWTGANTEAFF. The CDR3 DNA reads TGCAGCGCCTGGACAGGGGCGAACACTGAAGCTTTCTTT.

In its sample, this clonotype was seen a few times. The chain joins TRBV4-3 to TRBJ1-4; D ambiguous. CDR3 length: 15 amino acids. In germline, CDR1 is LGHNA, CDR2 YSLEER. V was cut by 0 bases and J by 7 bases, with 12 bases left in between. The CDR3 sequence: CASSQEPLPGEKLFF. The CDR3 region has the DNA TGCGCCAGCAGCCAAGAGCCGCTCCCCGGTGAAAAACTGTTTTTT.

This clonotype was found many times. The rearrangement joins TRBV6-5 to TRBJ2-3; 10 bases are a match to TRBD2. Germline V gene sequence: CDR1 MNHEY, CDR2 SVGAGI. The CDR3 length is 14 residues. Trimming took 6 bases from V and 1 from J; bases not matched to a gene: 1. DNA of the CDR3: TGTGCCAGCAGCCTAGCGGGGGGCACAGATACGCAGTATTTT. The encoded protein is CASSLAGGTDTQYF.

The V and J genes are TRBV25-1 and TRBJ1-5, with D unclear. Germline V gene sequence: CDR1 MGHDK, CDR2 SYGVNS. The V end was cut by 3 bases, the J end by 1 base, with 7 bases between. This CDR3 contains 14 residues. CDR3 region: CASSDSGSNQPQHF. The CDR3 DNA reads TGTGCCAGCAGTGACTCGGGGAGCAATCAGCCCCAGCATTTT.

This CDR3 is CASSPLFQLGRNYGYTF. The CDR3 coding sequence is TGTGCCAGCAGCCCACTGTTTCAGTTGGGAAGGAACTATGGCTACACCTTC. This chain joins TRBV7-9 and TRBJ1-2; D remains unclear. Per the germline V gene, CDR1 is SEHNR and CDR2 is FQNEAQ (reference sequence). There are 17 residues in the CDR3. V lost 5 bases to trimming and J lost 2 bases, with 21 bases between them.

The V gene is TRBV12-3 or TRBV12-4, the J gene TRBJ2-3, with TRBD2 matching over 13 bases. V lost 5 bases, J lost 7 bases, and 12 bases stayed unmatched. The length of the CDR3 is 17 residues. The CDR3 protein is CASSPRTSGGIVNTQYF. Written as DNA, the CDR3 is TGTGCCAGCAGTCCCCGGACTAGCGGGGGCATCGTCAATACGCAGTATTTT.

The rearrangement uses TRBV24-1 and TRBJ2-7, with D perhaps TRBD2 (5 bases). The V end was cut by 6 bases, the J end by 7 bases, with 9 bases between. This CDR3 is 11 amino acids long. CDR1 is KGHDR, CDR2 SFDVKD, per germline. DNA of the CDR3: TGTGCCACCAGTCTAGGCGGGGAGCAGTACTTC. It specifies CATSLGGEQYF.

This clonotype was picked up a small number of times. The chain employs TRBV12-3 or TRBV12-4 and TRBJ2-6; D unclear. The CDR3 extends over 15 amino acids. Trimming shortened V by 3 bases and J by 0 bases, and 6 bases separated the two germline ends. Here the CDR3 DNA reads TGTGCCAGCAGTTTTGTTTTCTCTGGGGCCAACGTCCTGACTTTC. Amino acid sequence: CASSFVFSGANVLTF.

This clonotype was detected a few times. This chain connects TRBV19 to TRBJ2-2; D call uncertain. Germline-derived CDR1 and CDR2 are LNHDA and SQIVND (reference sequence). The V gene lost 4 bases and the J gene lost 1 base, with 4 bases spanning the gap. CDR3 length equals 13 residues. The CDR3 reads CASSTGNTGELFF. The CDR3 nucleotides are TGTGCCAGTAGTACAGGGAACACCGGGGAGCTGTTTTTT.

The chain combines TRBV12-3 or TRBV12-4 with TRBJ2-4, with a tentative D call TRBD2 (5 bases). This CDR3 comprises 15 residues. Trimming pared 2 bases from V and 7 bases from J, leaving 15 bases between. CDR3 DNA: TGTGCCAGCAGTTTAATAAGGACCGGGAAGAACATTCAGTACTTC. Translated: CASSLIRTGKNIQYF.

This chain joins TRBV20-1 and TRBJ2-5, with D maybe TRBD1 (7 bases). CDR1 is DFQATT, CDR2 SNEGSKA, per germline (reference sequence). CDR3 length: 14 residues. Trimming took off 6 bases at V and 4 bases at J, with 18 bases between the two ends. CDR3 bases: TGCAGTGCCCGGGGCAGGGGGGCTTTAGAGACCCAGTACTTC. It encodes CSARGRGALETQYF.

DNA of the CDR3: TGTGCCTGGAGTTCCAGCTTACCCAGCGAGCAGTTCTTC. Amino acids: CAWSSSLPSEQFF. The J gene is TRBJ2-1, the V gene TRBV30; no firm D call. V lost 2 bases and J 10 bases, leaving 15 bases between the germline ends. CDR1 and CDR2 from the germline V gene are GTSNPN and SVGIG (reference sequence). There are 13 residues in the CDR3.

This clonotype was detected many times. The chain carries TRBV12-3 or TRBV12-4 and TRBJ2-7, with D unresolved. The CDR3 spans 13 residues. V dropped 0 bases and J dropped 4 bases, with 7 bases sitting between them. The CDR3 DNA is TGTGCCAGCAGTTTAGCGCGTCCTTACGAGCAGTACTTC. The encoded protein is CASSLARPYEQYF.

The table lists this clonotype with a few counts. This sequence joins TRBV7-3 and TRBJ1-5, with TRBD1 matching over 7 bases. The V gene end was trimmed by 5 bases and the J gene end by 5 bases; junction bases not matched to a gene: 3. Germline V lookup: CDR1 SGHTA, CDR2 FQGTGA. The CDR3 spans 13 residues. The CDR3 spells CASSPTGDQPQHF. CDR3 sequence (DNA): TGTGCCAGCAGCCCAACAGGGGATCAGCCCCAGCATTTT.

This clonotype has only a few counts. The V gene is TRBV5-6, the J gene TRBJ1-2, with D possibly matching TRBD1 (5 bases). Germline loops: CDR1 SGHDT, CDR2 YYEEEE. The CDR3 is 11 amino acids. The V gene lost 5 bases and the J gene lost 8 bases, with 10 bases spanning the gap. The CDR3 sequence: CASRFDRGYTF. The DNA of the CDR3 is TGTGCCAGCAGATTTGACAGAGGCTACACCTTC.

The rearrangement links TRBV20-1 to TRBJ1-5; 7 bases map to TRBD1. The CDR3 sequence is 15 residues long. J lost 4 bases, V lost 1 base, and 7 bases had no gene match. From germline, CDR1 is DFQATT and CDR2 SNEGSKA (reference sequence). For the CDR3, the DNA is TGCAGTGCTAGAGCCAAAAAGGGGGCTAATCAGCCCCAGCATTTT. Protein sequence: CSARAKKGANQPQHF.

This clonotype was found many times. The CDR3 protein is CASSLRPDSGNTIYF. Written as DNA, the CDR3 is TGTGCCAGCAGCTTAAGGCCAGACTCTGGAAACACCATATATTTT. The chain links TRBV7-3 to TRBJ1-3, with D uncertain. The CDR3 is 15 residues long. Trimming left V 1 base short and J 0 bases short, with 7 bases between. In germline, CDR1 is SGHTA, CDR2 FQGTGA.

The gene calls are TRBV20-1 and TRBJ1-4, with 8 positions matching TRBD1. Unmatched junction bases numbered 7, after V lost 2 bases and J lost 8 bases. Germline assignment: CDR1 DFQATT and CDR2 SNEGSKA (reference sequence). The CDR3 length is 14 residues. The CDR3 DNA reads TGCAGTGCTAGACCGGCAGGGGGCGCGGAAAAACTGTTTTTT. Residues: CSARPAGGAEKLFF.

This clonotype was counted many times. This chain connects TRBV6-6 to TRBJ1-1; D not certain. The CDR3 loop spans 15 amino acids. V was shortened by 4 bases and J by 1 base, with 13 bases between the two germline ends. Per the germline V gene, CDR1 is MNHNY and CDR2 is SVGAGI (reference sequence). For the CDR3, the DNA is TGTGCCAGCAGTTTAGGCAGTCCCAAGAACACTGAAGCTTTCTTT. Protein product: CASSLGSPKNTEAFF.

Here the CDR3 reads CASSQGTSGRVGEQFF. CDR3 sequence (DNA): TGTGCCAGCAGCCAAGGGACTAGCGGGAGAGTGGGTGAGCAGTTCTTC. V gene TRBV14 combines with J gene TRBJ2-1; 13 nucleotides line up with TRBD2. Per the germline V gene, CDR1 is SGHDN and CDR2 is FVKESK. The ends lost 1 base at V and 9 bases at J; junction bases unmatched: 6. This CDR3 is built from 16 residues.